These 12 T cell receptor beta chains were sequenced from one sample in a study of cytomegalovirus exposure and HLA in healthy donors. Researchers ran the PCR with 60 Vbeta and 13 Jbeta primers. Sequencing was performed with immunoSEQ multiplex PCR; in TCRdb, only in-frame clones are kept and a portion is missing. The table lists approximately 170,000 clones, 80% to 90% of them singletons, with 2% to 3% in the top ten. What was sequenced was PBMCs. The receptors here all came from a male donor in good health and CMV-seronegative.

The genes are TRBV11-3 and TRBJ2-1, with TRBD2 matching over 8 bases. Looked up from germline, CDR1 is SGHNT and CDR2 is YENEEA. The CDR3 spans 15 residues. The V and J ends lost 5 bases and 7 bases, in that order; junction bases with no gene match: 10. This chain's CDR3 is CASSPRGGNRNEQFF. DNA of the CDR3: TGTGCCAGCAGCCCCCGGGGGGGCAATCGGAATGAGCAGTTCTTC. The entire variable domain, with the rest obtained from reference TRBV11-3 and TRBJ2-1, is as follows: EAGVVQSPRYKIIEKKQPVAFWCNPISGHNTLYWYLQNLGQGPELLIRYENEEAVDDSQLPKDRFSAERLKGVDSTLKIQPAELGDSAVYLCASSPRGGNRNEQFFGPGTRLTVL.

This clone appeared a few times. The V call is TRBV7-9, the J call TRBJ1-1; D gene uncertain. Trimming left V 3 bases short and J 5 bases short, with 13 bases between. The V gene's germline CDR1 is SEHNR and CDR2 FQNEAQ (reference sequence). This CDR3 spans 14 amino acids. The CDR3 bases are TGTGCCAGCAGCTTGACTAGACTGGGTACTGAAGCTTTCTTT. It translates to CASSLTRLGTEAFF.

The chain has TRBV27 and TRBJ1-5, with 10 bases that match TRBD1. The V segment lost 1 base and the J segment 4 bases; nucleotides outside the gene matches: 4. Germline V gene data show CDR1 as MNHEY and CDR2 as SMNVEV (reference sequence). CDR3 length: 16 residues. In nucleotides, the CDR3 is TGTGCCAGCAGTTTATTCGGGACAGGGGTTAATCAGCCCCAGCATTTT. It translates to CASSLFGTGVNQPQHF.

This clone was seen only once. This chain uses TRBV5-4 with TRBJ1-1, with D hard to call. With 7 bases removed from V and 6 bases from J, the gap between germline ends came to 13 bases. Per the germline V gene, CDR1 is SGHNT and CDR2 is YYREEE (reference sequence). The CDR3 is 12 amino acids. Written as DNA, the CDR3 is TGTGCCAGCTCATCCTCGGGTTCTGAAGCTTTCTTT. Its protein is CASSSSGSEAFF.

The chain recombines TRBV18 with TRBJ2-5; 8 positions agree with TRBD2. Germline V gives CDR1 KGHSH, CDR2 LQKENI. The CDR3 spans 16 residues. The J segment lost 1 base and the V segment lost 3 bases, leaving 7 bases of the junction unmatched. In nucleotides, the CDR3 is TGTGCCAGCTCACCGAGCGGGAGATACCTCCAAGAGACCCAGTACTTC. It is translated as CASSPSGRYLQETQYF. The complete variable domain, with remaining parts taken from reference TRBV18 and TRBJ2-5, reads NAGVMQNPRHLVRRRGQEARLRCSPMKGHSHVYWYRQLPEEGLKFMVYLQKENIIDESGMPKERFSAEFPKEGPSILRIQQVVRGDSAAYFCASSPSGRYLQETQYFGPGTRLLVL.

This rearrangement joins TRBV7-6 to TRBJ2-5; 10 nucleotides match TRBD2. The J segment lost 4 bases and the V segment lost 5 bases, leaving 10 bases of the junction unmatched. CDR1 and CDR2 from the germline V gene are SGHVS and FNYEAQ. The CDR3 is 16 residues long. The chain's CDR3 is CASSQQLAGARETQYF. The CDR3 bases are TGTGCCAGCAGCCAGCAGCTAGCGGGGGCACGAGAGACCCAGTACTTC. The full variable domain, completed using reference TRBV7-6 and TRBJ2-5, is GAGVSQSPRYKVTKRGQDVALRCDPISGHVSLYWYRQALGQGPEFLTYFNYEAQQDKSGLPNDRFSAERPEGSISTLTIQRTEQRDSAMYRCASSQQLAGARETQYFGPGTRLLVL.

The CDR3 loop reads CASRGTGVGYTF. The CDR3 bases are TGTGCCAGCAGGGGGACAGGGGTCGGCTACACCTTC. V and J are TRBV2 and TRBJ1-2, with 10 bases lining up with TRBD1. Trimming at V came to 6 bases and at J to 8 bases, leaving 3 bases not matched to a gene. In germline, CDR1 is SNHLY, CDR2 FYNNEI. CDR3 length: 12 amino acids.

The chain couples TRBV9 to TRBJ2-1; 7 nucleotides match TRBD2. The V and J ends lost 0 bases and 4 bases, in that order; junction bases with no gene match: 7. This CDR3 spans 16 amino acids. Looked up from germline, CDR1 is SGDLS and CDR2 is YYNGEE. In nucleotides, the CDR3 is TGTGCCAGCAGCGTAGGCCCCCCTAGCGGTTACAATGAGCAGTTCTTC. Encoded protein: CASSVGPPSGYNEQFF.

The rearrangement uses TRBV19 and TRBJ2-7, with TRBD1 matching over 8 bases. Germline V gene lookup returns CDR1 LNHDA and CDR2 SQIVND (reference sequence). Germline trimming cut 8 bases from V and 2 bases from J; bases unmatched to any gene: 8. The CDR3 loop spans 14 amino acids. CDR3 sequence: CASRRTGQTYEQYF. CDR3 DNA sequence: TGTGCCAGTCGGAGGACAGGGCAAACCTACGAGCAGTACTTC.

This chain joins TRBV2 and TRBJ1-1, with D perhaps matching TRBD1 (5 bases). The germline V gene encodes CDR1 SNHLY and CDR2 FYNNEI. This CDR3 is 14 amino acids long. Trimming stripped 11 bases from V and 0 bases from J, with 16 bases between. CDR3 region: CAAIPGGLNTEAFF. CDR3 nucleotide sequence: TGTGCCGCGATCCCCGGGGGTTTGAACACTGAAGCTTTCTTT.

The V and J genes are TRBV29-1 and TRBJ2-1, with TRBD2 as a possible D gene (5 bases). In germline, CDR1 is SQVTM, CDR2 ANQGSEA. The V gene lost 1 base and the J gene lost 10 bases, with 11 bases spanning the gap. This CDR3 comprises 12 residues. CDR3 sequence (DNA): TGCAGCGTTGAAGGAGGGTCTGCGGAGCAGTTCTTC. Protein: CSVEGGSAEQFF.

The chain links TRBV5-1 to TRBJ2-3, with TRBD1 as a possible D gene (8 bases). The length of the CDR3 is 17 residues. The germline V gene encodes CDR1 SGHRS and CDR2 YFSETQ. The germline V and J ends were trimmed by 0 bases and 1 base, with 15 bases remaining between them. In DNA, the CDR3 is TGCGCCAGCAGCTTGGTTGTACAGGGGGGGGGCACAGATACGCAGTATTTT. Translating it yields CASSLVVQGGGTDTQYF.